This passage covers 10 T cell receptor beta chains from one sample sequenced in a study of cytomegalovirus exposure and HLA in healthy donors. The study ran its PCR with 60 Vbeta and 13 Jbeta primers. Clones were read by immunoSEQ multiplex PCR, and TCRdb kept only the in-frame ones, dropping some. The table lists some 160,000 clones, approximately 80% of them singletons. Sequenced: PBMCs. The receptor set was obtained from a woman aged 25 to 39 in good health and CMV-seronegative.

The genes are TRBV18 and TRBJ1-5, with D maybe TRBD1 (5 bases). V lost 3 bases to trimming and J lost 2 bases, with 11 bases between them. The length of the CDR3 is 15 residues. From germline, CDR1 is KGHSH and CDR2 LQKENI. CDR3 in DNA: TGTGCCAGCTCACCCGCGGGGGTAGGCAATCAGCCCCAGCATTTT. Translated, it gives CASSPAGVGNQPQHF.

The chain combines TRBV5-4 with TRBJ2-5; D might be TRBD2 (6 bases). Germline V gene sequence: CDR1 SGHNT, CDR2 YYREEE (reference sequence). V dropped 5 bases and J dropped 4 bases, with 21 bases sitting between them. The length of the CDR3 is 16 residues. Here the CDR3 reads CASRDLGAEGRETQYF. The CDR3 region has the DNA TGTGCCAGCAGAGACCTCGGGGCGGAGGGACGAGAGACCCAGTACTTC.

The CDR3: CASSSGTANTEAFF. Written as DNA, the CDR3 is TGTGCCAGCAGCTCGGGGACAGCGAACACTGAAGCTTTCTTT. This sequence joins TRBV11-2 and TRBJ1-1; 7 nucleotides align to TRBD1. The germline CDR1 and CDR2 sequences are SGHAT and FQNNGV. This CDR3 is built from 14 residues. With V trimmed by 4 bases and J by 1 base, 3 bases remained unmatched.

The V call is TRBV18, the J call TRBJ1-3, with 8 nucleotides matching TRBD1. The CDR3 is 16 amino acids. Germline loops: CDR1 KGHSH, CDR2 LQKENI. Germline trimming cut 5 bases from V and 5 bases from J; bases unmatched to any gene: 11. CDR3 in amino acids: CASSSQPGQVRNTIYF. The DNA for the CDR3 is TGTGCCAGCTCATCGCAACCGGGACAGGTCCGAAACACCATATATTTT.

This chain uses TRBV6-5 with TRBJ1-5; D unclear. Germline lookup yields CDR1 MNHEY and CDR2 SVGAGI. Trimming took off 2 bases at V and 6 bases at J, with 8 bases between the two ends. The CDR3 extends over 13 amino acids. CDR3 nucleotide sequence: TGTGCCAGCAGTTACCAGGCCGGTCAGCCCCAGCATTTT. Translation: CASSYQAGQPQHF.

The V call is TRBV10-3, the J call TRBJ1-1, with no clear D. CDR1 is ENHRY, CDR2 SYGVKD, per germline. V dropped 0 bases and J dropped 0 bases, with 5 bases sitting between them. The CDR3 length is 14 residues. In DNA form, the CDR3 reads TGTGCCATCAGTGAGTCCGTAATGAACACTGAAGCTTTCTTT. The encoded protein is CAISESVMNTEAFF.

This sequence joins TRBV5-1 and TRBJ1-5; 9 bases line up with TRBD1. Germline V gene sequence: CDR1 SGHRS, CDR2 YFSETQ. With 6 bases clipped from V and 4 bases from J, the junction kept 8 bases outside the gene matches. This CDR3 spans 15 amino acids. The CDR3 nucleotides read TGCGCCAGCAAACTGGGGACAGGGACAAATCAGCCCCAGCATTTT. The encoded protein is CASKLGTGTNQPQHF.

The chain carries TRBV19 and TRBJ1-2; weak D call: TRBD1 (5 bases). The ends were cut back, 3 bases at V and 4 bases at J, with 15 bases in the middle. Germline CDR1 LNHDA, CDR2 SQIVND (reference sequence). CDR3 length: 15 residues. Here the CDR3 DNA reads TGTGCCAGTAGTATCGTAGGGGTACTCGGCTATGGCTACACCTTC. Its protein is CASSIVGVLGYGYTF.

V usage is TRBV4-1 and J usage is TRBJ1-2; 7 bases align to TRBD1. Germline trimming cut 1 base from V and 7 bases from J; bases unmatched to any gene: 12. The germline V gene has CDR1 MGHRA and CDR2 YSYEKL. This CDR3 contains 16 residues. CDR3: CASSQVSTGFQGGYTF. CDR3 sequence (DNA): TGCGCCAGCAGCCAAGTATCGACAGGGTTCCAAGGTGGCTACACCTTC.

The chain is built from TRBV15 and TRBJ2-1, with TRBD2 identical over 14 bases. Looked up from germline, CDR1 is LNHNV and CDR2 is YYDKDF (reference sequence). V was clipped by 3 bases and J by 8 bases; unmatched bases: 9. The CDR3 loop spans 17 amino acids. As DNA, the CDR3 is TGTGCCACCAGCAGCACCAAGACTAGCGGGAGGGCCGATGAGCAGTTCTTC. It codes for CATSSTKTSGRADEQFF.